The clone carrying this T cell receptor beta chain was recorded at least ten times. Amplification of TCR alpha and beta CDR3 regions from RNA used iRepertoire nested multiplex PCR. TCRdb reanalysed the multiplex PCR reads using MiXCR and keeps one entry per CDR3 protein. The sample holds approximately 190,000 distinct CDR3 sequences, around 32% seen once. The data derive from a study of glioma-infiltrating T cells. CDR1 and CDR2 (germline): MNHNS, SASEGT. V shed 10 bases, J shed 2 bases, and the junction held 8 bases outside the gene matches. This CDR3 region has 15 residues. The receptor's source is a human donor with low-grade glioma or glioblastoma, undergoing nonglioma brain surgery, or in good health (not recorded which). What was sequenced was glioma tissue, nonneoplastic brain tissue, or PBMCs (not recorded which). The chain recombines TRBV6-1 with TRBJ2-3; 11 nucleotides match TRBD2. For the CDR3, the DNA is TGTGCCACCCGACTAGCGGGGACCTCCACAGATACGCAGTATTTT. It yields the protein CATRLAGTSTDTQYF.